The 2 T cell receptor beta chains below were found in one sample sequenced in a study of blood T cell repertoires in COVID-19. Libraries were prepared by immunoSEQ multiplex PCR; TCRdb keeps only in-frame clonotypes and omits some of them. The repertoire holds approximately 240,000 clones, with 87% as singletons. The sequenced material came from peripheral blood. Source of these receptors: a woman aged 18 to 35 who had recovered from COVID-19.

The sample holds a few counts of this clone. The rearrangement links TRBV11-2 to TRBJ2-4, with D possibly matching TRBD2 (6 bases). In germline, CDR1 is SGHAT, CDR2 FQNNGV. The CDR3 has 14 amino acids. V was pared by 0 bases and J by 8 bases, with 11 bases between. CDR3: CASSLEGRMDIQYF. In nucleotides, the CDR3 is TGTGCCAGCAGCTTAGAGGGGAGGATGGACATTCAGTACTTC.

The chain joins TRBV9 to TRBJ2-1; 9 bases are shared with TRBD1. The CDR3 extends over 16 amino acids. The V gene's germline CDR1 is SGDLS and CDR2 YYNGEE. Germline trimming cut 3 bases from V and 8 bases from J; bases unmatched to any gene: 12. The CDR3 bases are TGTGCCAGCAGCGCGCACCGGGACAGGGAAGTCTATGAGCAGTTCTTC. Encoded protein: CASSAHRDREVYEQFF.